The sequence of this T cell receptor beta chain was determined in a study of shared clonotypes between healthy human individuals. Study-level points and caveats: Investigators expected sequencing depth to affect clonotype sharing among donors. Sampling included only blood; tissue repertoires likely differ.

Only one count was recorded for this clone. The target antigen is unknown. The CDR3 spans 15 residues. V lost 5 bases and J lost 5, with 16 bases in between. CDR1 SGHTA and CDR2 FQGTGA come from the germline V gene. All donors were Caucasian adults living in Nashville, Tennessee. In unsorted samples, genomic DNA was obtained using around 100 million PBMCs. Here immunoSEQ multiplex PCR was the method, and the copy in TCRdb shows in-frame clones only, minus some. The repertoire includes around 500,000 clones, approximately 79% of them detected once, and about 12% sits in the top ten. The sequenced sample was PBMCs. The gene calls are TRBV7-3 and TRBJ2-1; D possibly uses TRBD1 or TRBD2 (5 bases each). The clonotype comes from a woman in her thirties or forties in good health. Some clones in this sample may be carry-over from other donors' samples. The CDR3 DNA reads TGTGCCAGCAGCCCGGGACCCCGGGCAGACAATGAGCAGTTCTTC. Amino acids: CASSPGPRADNEQFF.